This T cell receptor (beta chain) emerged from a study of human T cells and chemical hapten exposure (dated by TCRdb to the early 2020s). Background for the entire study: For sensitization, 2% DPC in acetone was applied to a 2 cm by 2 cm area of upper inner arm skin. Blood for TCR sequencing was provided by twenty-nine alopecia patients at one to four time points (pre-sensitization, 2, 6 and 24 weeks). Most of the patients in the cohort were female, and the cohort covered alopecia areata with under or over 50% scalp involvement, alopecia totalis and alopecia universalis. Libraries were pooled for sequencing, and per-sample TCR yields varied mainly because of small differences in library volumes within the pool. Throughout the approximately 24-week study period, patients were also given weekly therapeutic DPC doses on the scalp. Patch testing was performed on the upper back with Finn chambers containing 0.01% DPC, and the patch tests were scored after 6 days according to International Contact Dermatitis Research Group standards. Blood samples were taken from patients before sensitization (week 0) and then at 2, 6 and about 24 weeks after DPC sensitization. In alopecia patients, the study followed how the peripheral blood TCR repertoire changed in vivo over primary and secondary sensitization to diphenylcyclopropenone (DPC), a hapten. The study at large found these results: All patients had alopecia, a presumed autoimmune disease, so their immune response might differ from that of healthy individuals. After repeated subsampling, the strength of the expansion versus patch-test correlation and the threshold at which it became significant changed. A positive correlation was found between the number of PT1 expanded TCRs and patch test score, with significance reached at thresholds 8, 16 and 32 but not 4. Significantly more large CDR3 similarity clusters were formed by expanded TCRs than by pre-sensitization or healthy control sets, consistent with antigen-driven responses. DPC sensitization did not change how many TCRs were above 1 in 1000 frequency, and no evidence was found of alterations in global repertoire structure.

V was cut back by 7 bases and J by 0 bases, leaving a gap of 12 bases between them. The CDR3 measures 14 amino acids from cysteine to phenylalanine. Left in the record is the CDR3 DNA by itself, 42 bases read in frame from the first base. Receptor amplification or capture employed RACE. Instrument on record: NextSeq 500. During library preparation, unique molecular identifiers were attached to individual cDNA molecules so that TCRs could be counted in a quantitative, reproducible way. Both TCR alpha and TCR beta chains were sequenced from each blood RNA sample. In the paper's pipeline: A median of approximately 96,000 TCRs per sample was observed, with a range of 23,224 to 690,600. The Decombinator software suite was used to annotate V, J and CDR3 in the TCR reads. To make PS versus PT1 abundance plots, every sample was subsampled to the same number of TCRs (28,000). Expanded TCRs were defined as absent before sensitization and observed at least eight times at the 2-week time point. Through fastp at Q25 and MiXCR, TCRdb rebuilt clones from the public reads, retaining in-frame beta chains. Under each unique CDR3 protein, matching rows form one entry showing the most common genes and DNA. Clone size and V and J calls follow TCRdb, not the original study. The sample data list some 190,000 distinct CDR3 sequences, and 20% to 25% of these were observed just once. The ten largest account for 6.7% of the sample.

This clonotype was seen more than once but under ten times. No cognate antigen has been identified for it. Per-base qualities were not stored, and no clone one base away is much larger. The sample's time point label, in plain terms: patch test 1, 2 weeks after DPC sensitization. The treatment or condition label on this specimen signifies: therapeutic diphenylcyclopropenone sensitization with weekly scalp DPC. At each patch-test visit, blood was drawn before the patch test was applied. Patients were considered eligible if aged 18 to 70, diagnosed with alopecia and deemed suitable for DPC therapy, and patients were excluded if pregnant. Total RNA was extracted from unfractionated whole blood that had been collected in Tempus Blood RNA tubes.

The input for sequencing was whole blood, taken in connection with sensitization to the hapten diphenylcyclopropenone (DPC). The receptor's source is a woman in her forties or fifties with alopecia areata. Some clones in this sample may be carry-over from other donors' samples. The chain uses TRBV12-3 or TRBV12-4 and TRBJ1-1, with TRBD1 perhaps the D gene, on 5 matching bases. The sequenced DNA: TGTGCCAGCAACTTACAGGTGATGAACACTGAAGCTTTCTTT. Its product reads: CASNLQVMNTEAFF.